The entry that follows covers one T cell receptor beta chain sequence. The antigen is not known. Using genomic DNA as the template, TCR beta VDJ and CDR3 profiling was carried out. Via MiXCR, TCRdb re-called the reads, giving one row per CDR3 protein. The sample has roughly 280,000 distinct CDR3 sequences, 50% to 65% seen once. Flow cytometry had shown expanded CD8+CD57+ cells in the patients chosen for sequencing. Every patient had severe acquired aplastic anemia. The data are from a study of CD8+CD57+ T cells in acquired aplastic anemia. Study-wide context: Sorted CD4+ and CD8+ cell DNA averaged about 3.5 ug. Study-wide results and limits: Statistical testing detected no significant gap in CD8+ Simpson's diversity between patients and controls. Shared by patients and controls, almost 30 CD8+ CDR3s were abundant in patients.

The CDR3 consists of 16 residues. Germline V gene sequence: CDR1 LGHNT, CDR2 FRNRAP. The ends were cut back, 2 bases at V and 7 bases at J, with 19 bases in the middle. The material sequenced was sorted CD4+, CD8+, or CD8+CD57+ T cells (not recorded which) from PBMCs. This sequence originates from a human donor with aplastic anemia. The V call is TRBV12-5, the J call TRBJ2-3, with D unclear. CDR3 in DNA: TGTGCTAGTGGTTTGTTAGACTCCATTTCACAGAATACGCAGTATTTT. It is translated as CASGLLDSISQNTQYF.